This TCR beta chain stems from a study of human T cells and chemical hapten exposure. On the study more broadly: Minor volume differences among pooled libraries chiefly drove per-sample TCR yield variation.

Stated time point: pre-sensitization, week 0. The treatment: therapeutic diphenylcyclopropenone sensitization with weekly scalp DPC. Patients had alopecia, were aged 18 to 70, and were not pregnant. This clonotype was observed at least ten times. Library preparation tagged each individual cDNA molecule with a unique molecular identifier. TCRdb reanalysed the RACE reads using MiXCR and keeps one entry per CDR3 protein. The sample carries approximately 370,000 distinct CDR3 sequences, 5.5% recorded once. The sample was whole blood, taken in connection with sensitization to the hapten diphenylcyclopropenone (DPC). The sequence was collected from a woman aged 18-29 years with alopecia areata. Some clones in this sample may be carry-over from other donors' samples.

CDR3 sequence (DNA): TGTGCCAGCTCACCTGTGAAGGGGTCCTATAATTCACCCCTCCACTTT. Amino acids: CASSPVKGSYNSPLHF. The V gene is TRBV18, the J gene TRBJ1-6, with D possibly matching TRBD1 (5 bases). Germline values: CDR1 KGHSH, CDR2 LQKENI. The germline V and J ends were trimmed by 3 bases and 1 base, with 10 bases remaining between them. The CDR3 consists of 16 residues.